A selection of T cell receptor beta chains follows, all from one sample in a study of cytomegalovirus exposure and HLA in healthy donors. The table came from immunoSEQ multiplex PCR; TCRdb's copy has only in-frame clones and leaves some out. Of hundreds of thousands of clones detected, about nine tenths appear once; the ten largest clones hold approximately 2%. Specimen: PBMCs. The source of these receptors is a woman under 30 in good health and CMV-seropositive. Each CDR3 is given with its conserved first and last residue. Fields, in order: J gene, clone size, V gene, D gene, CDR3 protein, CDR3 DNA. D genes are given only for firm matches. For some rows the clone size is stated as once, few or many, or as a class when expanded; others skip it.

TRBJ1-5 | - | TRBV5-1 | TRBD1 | CASSLANRGDNQPQHF | TGCGCCAGCAGCTTGGCCAACAGGGGAGACAATCAGCCCCAGCATTTT
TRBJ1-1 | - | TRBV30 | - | CAWEPKTTGNTEAFF | TGTGCCTGGGAACCAAAAACGACGGGGAACACTGAAGCTTTCTTT
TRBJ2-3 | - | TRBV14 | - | CASSQDSGVGTDTQYF | TGTGCCAGCAGCCAAGATTCAGGGGTTGGGACAGATACGCAGTATTTT
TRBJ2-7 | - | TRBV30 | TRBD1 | CASSRGQTYEQYF | TGTGCCTCTAGTAGGGGACAGACCTACGAGCAGTACTTC
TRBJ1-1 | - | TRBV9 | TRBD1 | CASSAGQPNTEAFF | TGTGCCAGCAGCGCGGGACAGCCGAACACTGAAGCTTTCTTT
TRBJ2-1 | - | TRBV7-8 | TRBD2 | CASSAYLREAGEQFF | TGTGCCAGCAGCGCCTACTTGCGGGAGGCTGGTGAGCAGTTCTTC
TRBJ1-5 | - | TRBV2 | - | CASSRPTGDNQPQHF | TGTGCCAGCAGCCGGCCGACAGGCGACAATCAGCCCCAGCATTTT
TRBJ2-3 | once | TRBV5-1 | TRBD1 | CASSWGTGSVLDTQYF | TGCGCCAGCAGCTGGGGGACAGGGTCAGTCCTAGATACGCAGTATTTT
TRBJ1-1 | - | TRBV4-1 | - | CASSYKREVYTEAFF | TGCGCCAGCAGCTACAAACGAGAGGTTTACACTGAAGCTTTCTTT
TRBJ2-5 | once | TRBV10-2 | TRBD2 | CASSDGLAGVETQYF | TGCGCCAGCAGTGATGGACTAGCGGGAGTAGAGACCCAGTACTTC
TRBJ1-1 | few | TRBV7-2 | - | CASSFVGRGGTEAFF | TGTGCCAGCAGCTTCGTGGGGAGGGGAGGAACTGAAGCTTTCTTT
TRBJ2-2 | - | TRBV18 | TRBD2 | CASSPTLIWREGLNTGELFF | TGTGCCAGCTCACCCACCCTCATTTGGCGGGAGGGGCTGAACACCGGGGAGCTGTTTTTT
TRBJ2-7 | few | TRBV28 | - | CASSLRGVTYEQYF | TGTGCCAGCAGCCTCAGGGGTGTAACCTACGAGCAGTACTTC
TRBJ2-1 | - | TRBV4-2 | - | CASSQGRGGASSYNEQFF | TGTGCCAGCAGCCAAGGAAGGGGCGGGGCGAGCTCCTACAATGAGCAGTTCTTC
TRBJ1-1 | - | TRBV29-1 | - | CSAFHRNTEAFF | TGCAGCGCCTTTCACAGGAACACTGAAGCTTTCTTT